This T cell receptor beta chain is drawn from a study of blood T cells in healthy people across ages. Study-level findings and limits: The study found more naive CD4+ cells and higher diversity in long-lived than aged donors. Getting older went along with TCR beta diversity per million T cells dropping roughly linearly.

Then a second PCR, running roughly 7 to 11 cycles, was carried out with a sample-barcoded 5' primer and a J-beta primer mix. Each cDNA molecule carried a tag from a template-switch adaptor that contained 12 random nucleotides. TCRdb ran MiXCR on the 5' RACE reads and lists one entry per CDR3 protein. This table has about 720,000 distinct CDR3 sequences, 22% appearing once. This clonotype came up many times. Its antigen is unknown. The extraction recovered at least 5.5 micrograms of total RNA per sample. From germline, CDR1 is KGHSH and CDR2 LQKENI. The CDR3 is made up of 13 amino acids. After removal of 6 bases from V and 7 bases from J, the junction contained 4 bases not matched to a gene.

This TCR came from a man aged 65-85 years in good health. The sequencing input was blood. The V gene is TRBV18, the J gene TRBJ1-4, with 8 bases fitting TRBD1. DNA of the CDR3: TGTGCCAGCTCGCCGGGACAGGTTGAAAAACTGTTTTTT. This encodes CASSPGQVEKLFF.